This T cell receptor (beta chain) was documented in a study of cytomegalovirus exposure and HLA in healthy donors. Background on the study: Approximately 200 million T cells yielded 117 million unique TCR beta sequences in earlier analysis.

It was with 60 Vbeta and 13 Jbeta primers that the PCR ran. TCRdb keeps only in-frame clones here, not all; method: immunoSEQ multiplex PCR. Of 150,000 to 200,000 clones in the sample, roughly 79% were seen once. The CDR3 covers 15 residues. Germline V gene sequence: CDR1 SGHVS, CDR2 FNYEAQ. Trimming took off 3 bases at V and 1 base at J, with 10 bases between the two ends. A word on this clone: Its antigen is currently unknown.

Study outcomes and limitations: Cytomegalovirus status was reportedly diagnosed by the classifier with high specificity and sensitivity.

The rearrangement uses TRBV7-6 and TRBJ1-3; perhaps TRBD1 as D (5 bases). This receptor was obtained from a woman aged 25 to 39 in good health and CMV-seropositive. The source material was PBMCs. CDR3 in DNA: TGTGCCAGCAGCTTGGGGCAAGGATCTGGAAACACCATATATTTT. Its protein product is CASSLGQGSGNTIYF.